A selection of T cell receptor beta chains follows, all from one sample in a study of T-cell reconstitution after alpha-beta-depleted transplantation in children. One entry per CDR3 protein results from TCRdb running MiXCR on the PCR reads. The data hold about 580,000 distinct CDR3 sequences, with around 23% observed a single time. Sequenced material: PBMCs, mostly from graft donor cells, taken 360 days after TCRalphabeta/CD19-depleted stem cell transplant. The receptors originated from a boy in the first two years of life who had a stem cell transplant for acute myeloid leukemia, so the T cells may come from the graft donor. Both conserved end residues are part of each CDR3. The D gene is left open where the match is weak. Not all rows give a size; the values are once, few, many and, for expanded clones, a class.

V gene: TRBV12-3/TRBV12-4; D gene: NA; clone size: NA; J gene: TRBJ2-7; CDR3 protein: CASSLGWSAYEQYF; CDR3 DNA: TGTGCCAGCAGTTTGGGCTGGTCGGCCTACGAGCAGTACTTC
V gene: TRBV20-1; D gene: NA; clone size: many; J gene: TRBJ2-2; CDR3 protein: CSAPYQGVTGELFF; CDR3 DNA: TGCAGTGCTCCTTATCAGGGAGTTACCGGGGAGCTGTTTTTT
V gene: TRBV7-2; D gene: NA; clone size: few; J gene: TRBJ2-7; CDR3 protein: CASSLAASFSYEQYF; CDR3 DNA: TGTGCCAGCAGCTTAGCGGCATCCTTCTCCTACGAGCAGTACTTC
V gene: TRBV20-1; D gene: NA; clone size: NA; J gene: TRBJ1-2; CDR3 protein: CSAVLYYGYTF; CDR3 DNA: TGCAGTGCGGTCCTTTACTATGGCTACACCTTC
V gene: TRBV7-2; D gene: NA; clone size: few; J gene: TRBJ2-5; CDR3 protein: CASSQSGVLGAQYF; CDR3 DNA: TGTGCCAGCAGCCAATCGGGGGTCCTGGGGGCCCAGTACTTC
V gene: TRBV20-1; D gene: TRBD2; clone size: NA; J gene: TRBJ2-5; CDR3 protein: CSQSSGGAWETQYF; CDR3 DNA: TGCAGCCAAAGTAGCGGGGGGGCATGGGAGACCCAGTACTTC
V gene: TRBV12-3/TRBV12-4; D gene: TRBD2; clone size: NA; J gene: TRBJ2-5; CDR3 protein: CASGWGSSGGVETQYF; CDR3 DNA: TGTGCCAGCGGCTGGGGGTCTAGCGGGGGGGTCGAGACCCAGTACTTC
V gene: TRBV6-5; D gene: NA; clone size: few; J gene: TRBJ1-5; CDR3 protein: CASSHLVNDYSNQPQHF; CDR3 DNA: TGTGCCAGCAGCCACCTCGTGAACGACTATAGCAATCAGCCCCAGCATTTT
V gene: TRBV20-1; D gene: TRBD1; clone size: many; J gene: TRBJ2-3; CDR3 protein: CSASGTEITDTQYF; CDR3 DNA: TGCAGTGCTAGCGGGACAGAAATCACAGATACGCAGTATTTT
V gene: TRBV7-2; D gene: NA; clone size: few; J gene: TRBJ2-5; CDR3 protein: CASSPNLASKQETQYF; CDR3 DNA: TGTGCCAGCAGCCCCAACCTAGCGTCGAAACAAGAGACCCAGTACTTC
V gene: TRBV4-1; D gene: NA; clone size: many; J gene: TRBJ2-1; CDR3 protein: CASSLSNGAPGLHNEQFF; CDR3 DNA: TGCGCCAGCAGCCTCAGTAATGGGGCACCGGGACTCCACAATGAGCAGTTCTTC
V gene: TRBV6-6; D gene: NA; clone size: many; J gene: TRBJ2-1; CDR3 protein: CASSTRGEQFF; CDR3 DNA: TGTGCCAGCAGTACAAGGGGGGAGCAGTTCTTC
V gene: TRBV29-1; D gene: NA; clone size: many; J gene: TRBJ1-3; CDR3 protein: CSVDAGSGNTIYF; CDR3 DNA: TGCAGCGTTGACGCAGGGTCTGGAAACACCATATATTTT
V gene: TRBV20-1; D gene: TRBD2; clone size: NA; J gene: TRBJ2-1; CDR3 protein: CSATWGGYNEQFF; CDR3 DNA: TGCAGTGCCACGTGGGGGGGGTACAATGAGCAGTTCTTC
V gene: TRBV20-1; D gene: NA; clone size: many; J gene: TRBJ1-2; CDR3 protein: CSAGQNYGYTF; CDR3 DNA: TGCAGTGCCGGACAGAACTATGGCTACACCTTC
V gene: TRBV1; D gene: NA; clone size: few; J gene: TRBJ1-2; CDR3 protein: CTSSQDWQGKYGYTF; CDR3 DNA: TGCACCAGCAGCCAAGATTGGCAGGGAAAATATGGCTACACCTTC
V gene: TRBV20-1; D gene: NA; clone size: few; J gene: TRBJ1-2; CDR3 protein: CSARSGDYGYTF; CDR3 DNA: TGCAGTGCGAGATCGGGGGACTATGGCTACACCTTC
V gene: TRBV6-5; D gene: TRBD2; clone size: NA; J gene: TRBJ2-3; CDR3 protein: CASSYSGRLAEGTDTQYF; CDR3 DNA: TGTGCCAGCAGTTACTCGGGACGACTAGCGGAGGGCACAGATACGCAGTATTTT
V gene: TRBV20-1; D gene: TRBD2; clone size: few; J gene: TRBJ2-5; CDR3 protein: CSAPAPRTSGGANQETQYF; CDR3 DNA: TGCAGTGCCCCCGCCCCCCGGACTAGCGGGGGGGCCAACCAAGAGACCCAGTACTTC
V gene: TRBV12-3/TRBV12-4; D gene: TRBD2; clone size: many; J gene: TRBJ2-1; CDR3 protein: CASRSLPGLAGGLSNEQFF; CDR3 DNA: TGTGCCAGCAGATCCCTACCGGGACTAGCGGGGGGGCTATCCAATGAGCAGTTCTTC
V gene: TRBV4-2; D gene: NA; clone size: NA; J gene: TRBJ2-5; CDR3 protein: CATGPGGQETQYF; CDR3 DNA: TGTGCCACCGGACCCGGGGGTCAAGAGACCCAGTACTTC
V gene: TRBV12-3/TRBV12-4; D gene: NA; clone size: many; J gene: TRBJ2-7; CDR3 protein: CASSFAGRYEQYF; CDR3 DNA: TGTGCCAGCAGTTTCGCAGGGAGGTACGAGCAGTACTTC
V gene: TRBV6-5; D gene: TRBD1; clone size: NA; J gene: TRBJ1-2; CDR3 protein: CASRPDREYGYTF; CDR3 DNA: TGTGCCAGCAGACCCGACAGGGAGTATGGCTACACCTTC
V gene: TRBV20-1; D gene: TRBD2; clone size: NA; J gene: TRBJ2-1; CDR3 protein: CSAQWSLAGGHEQFF; CDR3 DNA: TGCAGTGCCCAGTGGTCCCTAGCGGGGGGGCATGAGCAGTTCTTC
V gene: TRBV20-1; D gene: NA; clone size: NA; J gene: TRBJ2-1; CDR3 protein: CSAISRERYYNEQFF; CDR3 DNA: TGCAGTGCCATATCCAGGGAGCGGTACTACAATGAGCAGTTCTTC
V gene: TRBV7-9; D gene: NA; clone size: many; J gene: TRBJ2-2; CDR3 protein: CASRRGTGELFF; CDR3 DNA: TGTGCCAGCCGGCGGGGCACCGGGGAGCTGTTTTTT
V gene: TRBV6-1; D gene: TRBD1; clone size: many; J gene: TRBJ1-1; CDR3 protein: CASSKDREGMGNTEAFF; CDR3 DNA: TGTGCCAGCAGTAAGGACAGGGAGGGTATGGGCAACACTGAAGCTTTCTTT
V gene: TRBV25-1; D gene: NA; clone size: many; J gene: TRBJ2-7; CDR3 protein: CASSEVSFWGADEQYF; CDR3 DNA: TGTGCCAGCAGTGAGGTATCGTTTTGGGGGGCGGACGAGCAGTACTTC
V gene: TRBV3-1; D gene: NA; clone size: NA; J gene: TRBJ1-6; CDR3 protein: CASSQVRPAASPLHF; CDR3 DNA: TGTGCCAGCAGCCAAGTCAGGCCGGCCGCTTCACCCCTCCACTTT
V gene: TRBV13; D gene: TRBD2; clone size: many; J gene: TRBJ2-5; CDR3 protein: CASSLGAGEQETQYF; CDR3 DNA: TGTGCCAGCAGCTTAGGAGCGGGGGAGCAAGAGACCCAGTACTTC
V gene: TRBV20-1; D gene: NA; clone size: NA; J gene: TRBJ2-5; CDR3 protein: CSALPSLRRQEIQYF; CDR3 DNA: TGCAGTGCTCTCCCTTCCCTTCGTCGGCAAGAGATCCAGTACTTC
V gene: TRBV20-1; D gene: NA; clone size: many; J gene: TRBJ1-1; CDR3 protein: CSATQGEGVAFF; CDR3 DNA: TGCAGTGCGACACAGGGAGAGGGTGTTGCTTTCTTT
V gene: TRBV7-8; D gene: TRBD2; clone size: few; J gene: TRBJ2-1; CDR3 protein: CASSLEYGGGWNEQFF; CDR3 DNA: TGTGCCAGCAGCTTAGAATACGGCGGGGGGTGGAATGAGCAGTTCTTC
V gene: TRBV12-3/TRBV12-4; D gene: NA; clone size: many; J gene: TRBJ2-1; CDR3 protein: CASSPPETGPYNEQFF; CDR3 DNA: TGTGCCAGCAGTCCGCCGGAGACAGGTCCCTACAATGAGCAGTTCTTC
V gene: TRBV7-9; D gene: NA; clone size: NA; J gene: TRBJ2-2; CDR3 protein: CASSLVESTGELFF; CDR3 DNA: TGTGCCAGCAGCTTAGTGGAATCTACCGGGGAGCTGTTTTTT
V gene: TRBV12-3/TRBV12-4; D gene: TRBD2; clone size: NA; J gene: TRBJ2-5; CDR3 protein: CASSFGLAGVKETQYF; CDR3 DNA: TGTGCCAGCAGTTTTGGACTAGCGGGGGTTAAAGAGACCCAGTACTTC
V gene: TRBV20-1; D gene: NA; clone size: many; J gene: TRBJ2-1; CDR3 protein: CSASGDYNEQFF; CDR3 DNA: TGCAGTGCTAGTGGGGATTACAATGAGCAGTTCTTC
V gene: TRBV12-3/TRBV12-4; D gene: NA; clone size: many; J gene: TRBJ2-1; CDR3 protein: CASSSQLSVKDYNEQFF; CDR3 DNA: TGTGCCAGCAGTTCCCAACTCTCGGTAAAGGACTACAATGAGCAGTTCTTC
V gene: TRBV7-2; D gene: NA; clone size: NA; J gene: TRBJ2-5; CDR3 protein: CASSLKMGKETQYF; CDR3 DNA: TGTGCCAGCAGCTTAAAGATGGGGAAAGAGACCCAGTACTTC
V gene: TRBV10-3; D gene: TRBD2; clone size: NA; J gene: TRBJ2-1; CDR3 protein: CAIRAGDSYNEQFF; CDR3 DNA: TGTGCCATCAGAGCGGGGGACTCCTACAATGAGCAGTTCTTC
V gene: TRBV29-1; D gene: TRBD2; clone size: few; J gene: TRBJ2-3; CDR3 protein: CSAPHTGGGQYF; CDR3 DNA: TGCAGCGCCCCGCATACGGGAGGGGGGCAGTATTTT
V gene: TRBV20-1; D gene: TRBD2; clone size: many; J gene: TRBJ2-5; CDR3 protein: CSAGIAGVQETQYF; CDR3 DNA: TGCAGTGCTGGAATAGCGGGGGTTCAAGAGACCCAGTACTTC